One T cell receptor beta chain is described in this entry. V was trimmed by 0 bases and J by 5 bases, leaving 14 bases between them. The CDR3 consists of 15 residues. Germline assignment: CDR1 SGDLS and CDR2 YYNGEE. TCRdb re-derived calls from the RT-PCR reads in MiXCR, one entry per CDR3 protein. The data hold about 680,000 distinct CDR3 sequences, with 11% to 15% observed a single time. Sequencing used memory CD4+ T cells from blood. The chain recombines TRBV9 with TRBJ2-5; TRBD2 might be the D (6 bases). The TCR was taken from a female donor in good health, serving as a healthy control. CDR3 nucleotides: TGTGCCAGCAGCGTAGTTGGAGGGGTCGGGGAGACCCAGTACTTC. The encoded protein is CASSVVGGVGETQYF.